This record looks at one TCR beta chain sequence and its context. This record comes from a study of CD8+ T cells in alopecia areata. cDNA serving as the sequencing template came from extracted, reverse transcribed RNA. TCRdb's table, derived via immunoSEQ multiplex PCR, lists solely in-frame clones and lacks some. The sample lists 150,000 or so clones; around 47% were seen once. Looked up from germline, CDR1 is MNHEY and CDR2 is SMNVEV (reference sequence). The V gene end was trimmed by 10 bases and the J gene end by 5 bases; junction bases not matched to a gene: 7. The CDR3 spans 12 residues. V usage is TRBV27 and J usage is TRBJ2-5; 7 bases agree with TRBD2. The material sequenced was CD4+ T cells sorted from blood. The receptor's source is a human donor with alopecia areata. CDR3 coding DNA: TGTGCCACCCGGGGGGTGGCGGAGACCCAGTACTTC. Translated: CATRGVAETQYF.